The rows below give T cell receptor beta chains drawn from one sample of a study of blood T cells in healthy people across ages. TCRdb fed the 5' RACE reads into MiXCR, producing one record per CDR3 protein. Seen here are 650,000 to 950,000 distinct CDR3 sequences, 40% to 50% observed once, and the top ten hold about a fifth. The sample consisted of blood. These receptors originate from a man aged 60 to 69 in good health. Both conserved end residues are part of each CDR3. The D gene is left open where the match is weak. The size field is filled for only some rows; it gives once, few, many or a size class.

TRBJ2-7	TRBV3-1	.	TRBD2	CASSQLLSGGDATQYF	TGTGCCAGCAGCCAATTACTTAGCGGGGGGGATGCAACCCAGTACTTC
TRBJ2-3	TRBV30	few	TRBD1	CAWSLAGGPDTQYF	TGTGCCTGGAGTCTGGCAGGGGGCCCAGATACGCAGTATTTT
TRBJ1-2	TRBV15	.	TRBD1	CATSRTGQLYGYTF	TGTGCCACCAGCAGAACGGGACAGCTCTATGGCTACACCTTC
TRBJ1-2	TRBV13	few	.	CASSAGLIMRGYTF	TGTGCCAGCAGCGCGGGACTGATTATGCGAGGCTACACCTTC
TRBJ2-7	TRBV11-2	.	TRBD1	CASSHIKHRGPYEQYF	TGTGCCAGCAGCCACATTAAACACAGGGGGCCCTACGAGCAGTACTTC
TRBJ2-5	TRBV7-2	few	.	CASSGARLQRQYQETQYF	TGTGCCAGCAGCGGAGCCCGCCTCCAGCGCCAGTACCAAGAGACCCAGTACTTC
TRBJ2-4	TRBV6-2/TRBV6-3	many	.	CASSSSGELAKNIQYF	TGTGCCAGCAGCTCTTCGGGGGAGCTAGCCAAAAACATTCAGTACTTC
TRBJ2-5	TRBV7-3	few	.	CASSLRAAGLQETQYF	TGTGCCAGCAGCTTAAGGGCTGCGGGCCTCCAAGAGACCCAGTACTTC
TRBJ2-3	TRBV7-8	.	TRBD1	CASSLGTGLNTDTQYF	TGTGCCAGCAGCTTAGGGACAGGGCTTAACACAGATACGCAGTATTTT
TRBJ2-5	TRBV20-1	.	.	CSAGLSYEQSF	TGCAGTGCTGGCCTTAGCTACGAGCAGTCCTTC
TRBJ2-5	TRBV28	.	TRBD1	CASLAGTEKETQYF	TGTGCCAGCCTGGCCGGGACAGAAAAAGAGACCCAGTACTTC
TRBJ1-1	TRBV7-3	.	.	CASSPTGGGNTEAFF	TGTGCCAGCAGTCCCACCGGGGGAGGGAACACTGAAGCTTTCTTT
TRBJ1-5	TRBV20-1	few	.	CSAPGTGSAQHF	TGCAGTGCCCCAGGAACGGGGTCGGCCCAGCATTTT
TRBJ2-5	TRBV7-2	many	TRBD1	CASSTKRDRSETQYF	TGTGCCAGCAGCACAAAACGGGACAGGTCGGAGACCCAGTACTTC
TRBJ2-1	TRBV29-1	few	TRBD2	CSVIYAGTSAPAGEQFF	TGCAGCGTCATATACGCCGGGACTAGCGCACCTGCGGGTGAGCAGTTCTTC
TRBJ1-6	TRBV20-1	.	TRBD1	CSARAQGVSPLHF	TGCAGTGCTAGGGCACAGGGGGTTTCACCCCTCCACTTT
TRBJ2-3	TRBV5-1	.	.	CASSLDSGLQTDTQYF	TGCGCCAGCAGCTTGGATTCGGGACTCCAGACAGATACGCAGTATTTT
TRBJ2-1	TRBV6-1	.	.	CASSEIIANEQFF	TGTGCCAGCAGTGAAATAATAGCGAATGAGCAGTTCTTC
TRBJ2-7	TRBV5-1	.	TRBD1	CASSTPGGSGEQYF	TGCGCCAGCAGCACCCCAGGGGGATCGGGTGAGCAGTACTTC
TRBJ2-5	TRBV18	.	.	CASSPPGTRTAGNQETQYF	TGTGCCAGCTCACCACCAGGAACCCGGACAGCTGGAAACCAAGAGACCCAGTACTTC
TRBJ1-5	TRBV18	few	TRBD1	CASTPDRGGGQPQHF	TGTGCCAGCACACCGGACAGGGGTGGCGGTCAGCCCCAGCATTTT
TRBJ2-7	TRBV25-1	.	.	CASSDTSRVYEQYF	TGTGCCAGCAGTGATACTAGCAGGGTATACGAGCAGTACTTC
TRBJ1-5	TRBV7-9	few	.	CASSFESLEDSNQPQHF	TGTGCCAGCAGCTTCGAGAGCCTGGAGGATAGCAATCAGCCCCAGCATTTT
TRBJ2-6	TRBV10-3	few	.	CAIRRQEKSGANVLTF	TGTGCCATCAGACGACAGGAGAAGTCTGGGGCCAACGTCCTGACTTTC
TRBJ2-2	TRBV7-2	.	.	CASSKQPITGELFF	TGTGCCAGCAGCAAACAACCGATCACCGGGGAGCTGTTTTTT
TRBJ2-3	TRBV20-1	.	.	CSAPGLYTDTQYF	TGCAGTGCCCCGGGACTCTACACAGATACGCAGTATTTT
TRBJ2-3	TRBV4-1	.	TRBD2	CASSQDRRGGGDTQYF	TGCGCCAGCAGCCAAGATAGGCGGGGGGGCGGAGATACGCAGTATTTT
TRBJ2-2	TRBV20-1	.	.	CSASQPTGELFF	TGCAGTGCTAGTCAGCCCACCGGGGAGCTGTTTTTT
TRBJ2-3	TRBV11-2	once	.	CASSATRGESGTDTQYF	TGTGCCAGCAGCGCAACCCGTGGGGAGTCGGGCACAGATACGCAGTATTTT
TRBJ2-1	TRBV7-2	few	TRBD2	CASSLSLERGAYYNEQFF	TGTGCCAGCAGCTTAAGTTTGGAGCGGGGGGCGTATTACAATGAGCAGTTCTTC
TRBJ2-3	TRBV5-1	few	.	CASSLMGGATDTQYF	TGCGCCAGCAGCCTCATGGGGGGAGCCACAGATACGCAGTATTTT
TRBJ2-7	TRBV7-2	.	.	CASSLSPEQVDYEQYF	TGTGCCAGCAGCTTGAGTCCAGAACAGGTAGACTACGAGCAGTACTTC
TRBJ2-5	TRBV28	.	TRBD2	CASSLGRRGENQETQYF	TGTGCCAGCAGTTTGGGGCGGCGGGGGGAGAACCAAGAGACCCAGTACTTC
TRBJ1-1	TRBV20-1	.	.	CSARQGMGGTEAFF	TGCAGTGCTAGACAGGGGATGGGTGGCACTGAAGCTTTCTTT
TRBJ1-1	TRBV18	once	.	CASSQQQGTAFF	TGTGCCAGCTCCCAACAACAGGGCACAGCTTTCTTT
TRBJ1-5	TRBV29-1	.	.	CSVANRDYQPQHF	TGCAGCGTGGCTAACAGGGATTATCAGCCCCAGCATTTT
TRBJ1-1	TRBV5-6	few	TRBD1	CASRDGQGPMNTEAFF	TGTGCCAGCAGGGACGGACAGGGGCCGATGAACACTGAAGCTTTCTTT
TRBJ2-3	TRBV9	few	TRBD2	CASSGSGGVSTDTQYF	TGTGCCAGCAGCGGCAGCGGGGGGGTTAGCACAGATACGCAGTATTTT
TRBJ2-7	TRBV6-9	.	TRBD2	CASSYTTRGLDEQYF	TGTGCCAGCAGTTATACTACCAGGGGACTAGACGAGCAGTACTTC
TRBJ2-7	TRBV6-6	.	TRBD1	CASRDTGGAYNEQYF	TGTGCCAGCAGAGACACAGGGGGCGCCTACAATGAGCAGTACTTC
TRBJ2-2	TRBV27	.	.	CASSFWGPNTGELFF	TGTGCCAGCAGCTTTTGGGGGCCGAACACCGGGGAGCTGTTTTTT
TRBJ2-1	TRBV20-1	.	TRBD2	CSARMVHAGGRNEQFF	TGCAGTGCTAGAATGGTCCACGCGGGGGGGCGTAATGAGCAGTTCTTC
TRBJ2-7	TRBV6-5	many	TRBD1	CASRDRTSYEQYF	TGTGCCAGCAGGGACAGGACCTCCTACGAGCAGTACTTC
TRBJ2-7	TRBV6-5	few	TRBD1	CASSYEGTVYEQYF	TGTGCCAGCAGTTATGAAGGGACAGTCTACGAGCAGTACTTC
TRBJ2-3	TRBV7-9	.	TRBD2	CASSFASGESTDTQYF	TGTGCCAGCAGCTTTGCAAGCGGGGAAAGCACAGATACGCAGTATTTT
TRBJ1-6	TRBV4-3	.	.	CASSQDLVSSYNSPLHF	TGCGCCAGCAGCCAAGACCTCGTCAGCTCCTATAATTCACCCCTCCACTTT